What follows are 18 T cell receptor beta chains derived from one specimen sequenced in a study of T-cell memory formation after mild COVID-19. TCRdb independently ran MiXCR on the 5' RACE reads; one entry per CDR3 protein. The sample contains 300,000 to 400,000 distinct CDR3 sequences, about 16% of which appear only once. Sequencing input: PBMCs or a T cell subset sorted from them (not recorded which). The source is a man between 18 and 35 years old who had mild COVID-19 (a few samples of this study predate the infection). Cell type and time point are not known.

This clonotype came up a few times. The chain couples TRBV7-9 to TRBJ2-5, with D possibly being TRBD1 or TRBD2 (6 bases each). The CDR3 runs 14 residues. In germline, CDR1 is SEHNR, CDR2 FQNEAQ (reference sequence). Between the trimmed V and J ends, which lost 0 bases and 7 bases, there was a span of 12 bases. Here the CDR3 reads CASSLALPGATQYF. CDR3 coding DNA: TGTGCCAGCAGCTTAGCGCTGCCGGGGGCGACCCAGTACTTC.

This clonotype was recorded at least ten times. The rearrangement links TRBV5-1 to TRBJ2-5, with TRBD2 matching 13 bases. Germline loops: CDR1 SGHRS, CDR2 YFSETQ. CDR3 length: 18 amino acids. Trimming at V came to 3 bases and at J to 8 bases, leaving 16 bases not matched to a gene. CDR3 in amino acids: CASSWRTSGGPTGETQYF. CDR3 DNA: TGCGCCAGCAGCTGGAGGACTAGCGGGGGACCCACGGGGGAAACCCAGTACTTC. The full variable domain, in which reference TRBV5-1 and TRBJ2-5 provide the parts outside the CDR3, is KAGVTQTPRYLIKTRGQQVTLSCSPISGHRSVSWYQQTPGQGLQFLFEYFSETQRNKGNFPGRFSGRQFSNSRSEMNVSTLELGDSALYLCASSWRTSGGPTGETQYFGPGTRLLVL.

This clonotype has only a few counts. This sequence joins TRBV7-3 and TRBJ2-3; perhaps TRBD2 as D (6 bases). The CDR3 sequence is 17 residues long. CDR1 is SGHTA, CDR2 FQGTGA, per germline. The germline V and J ends were trimmed by 6 bases and 2 bases, with 21 bases remaining between them. The CDR3 here is CASSSPPGTDYTDTQYF. The CDR3, as DNA: TGTGCCAGCAGTTCCCCGCCCGGGACGGACTACACAGATACGCAGTATTTT.

This clonotype was seen only a few times. J is TRBJ1-4 and V is TRBV6-5; TRBD1 is a possible D gene (5 bases). Germline V gives CDR1 MNHEY, CDR2 SVGAGI. V was shortened by 4 bases and J by 8 bases, with 17 bases between the two germline ends. The CDR3 is 15 amino acids. The CDR3 region has the DNA TGTGCCAGCAGTTTACAGGTTCCACCCGCAGAAAAACTGTTTTTT. Protein sequence: CASSLQVPPAEKLFF.

This clonotype has just a few counts. As DNA, the CDR3 is TGTGCCAGCAGCTCCTTAGCGGGGGACTCCTACAATGAGCAGTTCTTC. Protein: CASSSLAGDSYNEQFF. The chain links TRBV7-9 to TRBJ2-1; 9 nucleotides align to TRBD2. V lost 4 bases, J lost 0 bases, and 4 bases stayed unmatched. The CDR3 runs 16 residues. Looked up from germline, CDR1 is SEHNR and CDR2 is FQNEAQ (reference sequence).

This clonotype has ten or more counts. This chain links TRBV3-1 with TRBJ1-1; D might be TRBD1 (6 bases). Germline loops: CDR1 LGHDT, CDR2 YNNKEL (reference sequence). The V and J ends lost 3 bases and 0 bases respectively, with 11 bases between them. The CDR3 contains 15 residues. Written as DNA, the CDR3 is TGTGCCAGCAGCCATCCAGGGGCGATGAACACTGAAGCTTTCTTT. Amino acids: CASSHPGAMNTEAFF.

This clonotype was recorded a few times. This chain joins TRBV9 and TRBJ2-5, with 7 bases identical to TRBD2. V gave up 4 bases and J gave up 5 bases; unmatched junction bases: 11. Germline CDR1 and CDR2: SGDLS and YYNGEE. The CDR3 totals 15 residues. The CDR3 is CASSPLSGAVETQYF. The CDR3 DNA reads TGTGCCAGCAGCCCTTTAAGCGGGGCCGTGGAGACCCAGTACTTC.

This clonotype was found a few times. The V and J genes are TRBV24-1 and TRBJ2-7, with D unresolved. CDR1 and CDR2 (germline): KGHDR, SFDVKD. V was shortened by 2 bases and J by 4 bases, with 8 bases between the two germline ends. The CDR3 consists of 13 residues. CDR3 nucleotides: TGTGCCACCAGTGATTCTGATGAGTACGAGCAGTACTTC. Protein sequence: CATSDSDEYEQYF.

The sample holds a few counts of this clonotype. This sequence joins TRBV5-1 and TRBJ2-7; 10 nucleotides line up with TRBD1. The CDR3 contains 16 residues. CDR1 is SGHRS, CDR2 YFSETQ, per germline. Trimming removed 4 bases from V and 6 bases from J; junction bases left unmatched: 13. CDR3 loop: CASSDQPGQGRVEQYV. In DNA form, the CDR3 reads TGCGCCAGCAGCGACCAACCGGGACAGGGGCGTGTCGAGCAGTACGTC.

The chain combines TRBV6-2 or TRBV6-3 with TRBJ2-3; 15 bases match TRBD2. Trimming removed 6 bases from V and 1 base from J; junction bases left unmatched: 8. This CDR3 has 18 residues. Per the germline V gene, CDR1 is MNHEY and CDR2 is SVGEGT. In nucleotides, the CDR3 is TGTGCCAGCAGATGGACTAGCGGGGGGGGCTTCGGCACAGATACGCAGTATTTT. This sequence encodes CASRWTSGGGFGTDTQYF.

V and J are TRBV7-2 and TRBJ1-3; weak D call: TRBD1 (5 bases). The CDR3 loop spans 17 amino acids. V gave up 0 bases and J gave up 1 base, with 13 bases separating them. Per the germline V gene, CDR1 is SGHTA and CDR2 is FQGNSA. The CDR3 bases are TGTGCCAGCAGCTTAGCCGGGACCCCTTATTCTGGAAACACCATATATTTT. As protein: CASSLAGTPYSGNTIYF.

This clonotype was counted a few times. The V gene is TRBV12-3 or TRBV12-4, the J gene TRBJ2-7; D call uncertain. The CDR3 has 12 residues. Trimming removed 4 bases at V and 5 bases at J, with 9 bases between. CDR3 DNA: TGTGCCAGCAGTTCCAGAATCCACGAGCAGTACTTC. It specifies CASSSRIHEQYF.

This clonotype was counted a few times. This rearrangement joins TRBV10-2 to TRBJ2-3, with D maybe TRBD2 (6 bases). The V and J ends lost 4 bases and 6 bases respectively, with 20 bases between them. Per germline, CDR1 WSHSY and CDR2 SAAADI. This CDR3 comprises 16 residues. CDR3 amino acids: CASSGQRAGGGDTQYF. CDR3 DNA: TGCGCCAGCAGTGGCCAGCGGGCCGGTGGAGGGGATACGCAGTATTTT.

This clonotype has a count of ten or more. The rearrangement joins TRBV9 to TRBJ2-3, with D perhaps TRBD2 (6 bases). Germline values: CDR1 SGDLS, CDR2 YYNGEE. This CDR3 comprises 16 residues. V was cut by 3 bases and J by 3 bases, with 17 bases left in between. The CDR3 coding sequence is TGTGCCAGCAGCGCCCCCGGGAGCCCCTGGACAGATACGCAGTATTTT. Its translation is CASSAPGSPWTDTQYF.

The rearrangement joins TRBV7-9 to TRBJ1-2, with a possible D match to TRBD1 (6 bases). The CDR3 totals 14 residues. CDR1 and CDR2 (germline): SEHNR, FQNEAQ (reference sequence). With 0 bases removed from V and 8 bases from J, the gap between germline ends came to 13 bases. CDR3 in DNA: TGTGCCAGCAGCTTAGCTAGGGGGTTTCGCGGCTACACCTTC. Translating it yields CASSLARGFRGYTF. The complete variable domain, with remaining parts taken from reference TRBV7-9 and TRBJ1-2, reads DTGVSQNPRHKITKRGQNVTFRCDPISEHNRLYWYRQTLGQGPEFLTYFQNEAQLEKSRLLSDRFSAERPKGSFSTLEIQRTEQGDSAMYLCASSLARGFRGYTFGSGTRLTVV.

This clonotype occurred a few times. The V gene is TRBV7-2, the J gene TRBJ2-1; D gene unclear. Germline V lookup: CDR1 SGHTA, CDR2 FQGNSA. The CDR3 consists of 13 residues. The germline V and J ends were trimmed by 5 bases and 6 bases, with 11 bases remaining between them. The CDR3 spells CASSPVTTNEQFF. The CDR3 coding sequence is TGTGCCAGCAGCCCCGTTACTACCAATGAGCAGTTCTTC.

This chain connects TRBV2 to TRBJ1-1; no clear D. Germline assignment: CDR1 SNHLY and CDR2 FYNNEI. The V end lost 4 bases, the J end lost 0 bases, and 9 bases lay between the germline ends. The CDR3 runs to 14 residues. The CDR3 sequence: CASSARIMNTEAFF. Here the CDR3 DNA reads TGTGCCAGCAGTGCTAGAATCATGAACACTGAAGCTTTCTTT.

V gene TRBV3-1 combines with J gene TRBJ1-4; no definite D call. Germline CDR1 and CDR2: LGHDT and YNNKEL (reference sequence). Trimming removed 3 bases from V and 1 base from J, with 9 bases in between. This CDR3 comprises 15 residues. CDR3 coding DNA: TGTGCCAGCAGCCATTATAGCAGAACTAATGAAAAACTGTTTTTT. Translating gives CASSHYSRTNEKLFF.